One T cell receptor (beta chain) is described in this entry. The antigen remains undetermined. The data were obtained in a study of cytomegalovirus exposure and HLA in healthy donors. Looking at the study overall: T cells numbering about 200 million yielded around 120 million unique TCR beta sequences in an earlier analysis.

13 Jbeta primers and 60 Vbeta primers were used for the PCR. Clones were read by immunoSEQ multiplex PCR, and TCRdb kept only the in-frame ones, dropping some. Altogether around 140,000 clones are present, approximately 77% being singletons, with the ten largest covering 1.3% to 1.5%. Broader study findings: It was in a later analysis that TCR association rates were seen to vary by HLA locus, highest for DRB1 and lowest for HLA-C. Three chains linked to CMV were shown in vitro to be specific for CMV antigens. When a later analysis compared HLA-associated TCR beta chains with equally common others, the HLA-associated chains turned out to be more clonally expanded and to have lower generation probabilities.

The sequenced sample was PBMCs. The clonotype was recovered from a woman in her 40s in good health and CMV-seronegative.

Here the CDR3 DNA reads TGTGCCAGCAGCTTTTATGCCAGTAACTATGGCTACACCTTC. Protein sequence: CASSFYASNYGYTF. This chain links TRBV7-2 with TRBJ1-2, with unresolved D. From germline, CDR1 is SGHTA and CDR2 FQGNSA. The CDR3 loop spans 14 amino acids. V lost 3 bases and J lost 1, with 9 bases in between.